Below are 26 T cell receptor beta chains sequenced from a single sample in a study of spatial heterogeneity in lung cancer. MiXCR, applied by TCRdb to the 5' RACE reads, yields one record per CDR3 protein. The sample lists 2,500 to 3,000 distinct CDR3 sequences, roughly 49% occurring once. Time point described: sample taken at primary tumor resection. Study-level results: It was found that expanded intratumoral alpha and beta TCR counts tracked tumor mutation counts.

Which antigens these TCRs recognize remains unknown. Source: lung tumor tissue, taken at surgery. All receptors derive from a male donor with early-stage non-small cell lung cancer.

This clonotype came up many times. A library made for alpha chains picked up this beta chain off target, so its size means little. The chain carries TRBV10-3 and TRBJ2-7, with 8 bases lining up with TRBD2. This CDR3 region has 14 residues. V lost 4 bases to trimming and J lost 3 bases; unmatched junction nucleotides: 5. Germline CDR1 and CDR2: ENHRY and SYGVKD. CDR3 in DNA: TGTGCCATCAGTGCAGTAGCGGGGTTCTACGAGCAGTACTTC. This encodes CAISAVAGFYEQYF.

To note about this clonotype: This beta chain lies outside the target of a library built for alpha chains; its clone size means little. The genes are TRBV28 and TRBJ2-2, with no clear D. Germline-derived CDR1 and CDR2 are MDHEN and SYDVKM. Trimming removed 2 bases from V and 3 bases from J, with 10 bases in between. The CDR3 contains 15 residues. CDR3 nucleotides: TGTGCCAGCAGTTTACTGGAAAAGGACACCGGGGAGCTGTTTTTT. It codes for CASSLLEKDTGELFF.

On this clonotype: Being off target in a library aimed at alpha chains, this beta chain has a size of little meaning. This chain joins TRBV5-1 and TRBJ2-3; 7 bases agree with TRBD1. The ends lost 0 bases at V and 2 bases at J; junction bases unmatched: 3. This CDR3 has 15 amino acids. Looked up from germline, CDR1 is SGHRS and CDR2 is YFSETQ. CDR3 loop: CASSLEGALTDTQYF. The DNA of the CDR3 is TGCGCCAGCAGCTTGGAGGGGGCCCTCACAGATACGCAGTATTTT.

In its sample, this clonotype ranks as medium-sized. The size of this beta chain means little, since it is a stray read in a library made for alpha chains. V and J are TRBV11-2 and TRBJ2-7; 8 bases are a match to TRBD1. Germline assignment: CDR1 SGHAT and CDR2 FQNNGV. The junction had 8 bases not matched to a gene; V was cut back by 1 base and J by 0 bases. The CDR3 is made up of 17 amino acids. As DNA, the CDR3 is TGTGCCAGCAGCTTAGCCGACAGGGGCTCCCTCTCCTACGAGCAGTACTTC. Translating gives CASSLADRGSLSYEQYF.

Turning to this clonotype: This beta chain is an off-target read within a library intended for alpha chains, so its frequency means little. The V and J genes are TRBV27 and TRBJ2-7; the match to TRBD1 covers 7 bases. The ends lost 4 bases at V and 6 bases at J; junction bases unmatched: 12. The CDR3 has 15 amino acids. Germline CDR1 MNHEY, CDR2 SMNVEV (reference sequence). The CDR3, as DNA: TGTGCCAGCAGTTCAAAGTACGACAGGGTTATCGAGCAGTACTTC. This gives the protein CASSSKYDRVIEQYF.

Comments on this clonotype: A library made for alpha chains picked up this beta chain off target, so its size means little. The rearrangement uses TRBV7-2 and TRBJ2-3, with a weak D call TRBD1 (7 bases). The CDR3 is 13 residues long. Germline CDR1 reads SGHTA; CDR2 reads FQGNSA. Trimming left V 6 bases short and J 6 bases short, with 13 bases between. In DNA, the CDR3 is TGTGCCAGCAGTCAGGGGGGCCGCGATACGCAGTATTTT. Its protein is CASSQGGRDTQYF.

This clonotype occurred many times. As an off-target read in a library built for alpha chains, this beta chain has a frequency of little significance. The chain employs TRBV20-1 and TRBJ2-1, with 10 nucleotides matching TRBD2. The CDR3 has 15 amino acids. J was trimmed by 4 bases and V by 4 bases; bases with no gene match: 7. Germline CDR1 and CDR2: DFQATT and SNEGSKA (reference sequence). Here the CDR3 DNA reads TGCAGTGCTACTGAGGAGCGGGGGGGATACAATGAGCAGTTCTTC. Encoded protein: CSATEERGGYNEQFF.

This clonotype has just one count. This beta chain is off target for a library built for alpha chains, so its abundance means little. This chain connects TRBV5-1 to TRBJ2-3; D is unresolved. Between the trimmed V and J ends, which lost 6 bases and 5 bases, there was a span of 7 bases. The germline V gene encodes CDR1 SGHRS and CDR2 YFSETQ. The CDR3 sequence is 11 residues long. The DNA for the CDR3 is TGCGCCAGCAACCGTGGAGATACGCAGTATTTT. Residues: CASNRGDTQYF.

In the case of this clonotype: Since the library was made to target alpha chains, this beta chain is a stray read and its abundance is not meaningful. This chain joins TRBV7-9 and TRBJ2-5; 7 bases are a match to TRBD2. The CDR3 sequence is 14 residues long. Looked up from germline, CDR1 is SEHNR and CDR2 is FQNEAQ (reference sequence). V gave up 0 bases and J gave up 2 bases; unmatched junction bases: 0. In nucleotides, the CDR3 is TGTGCCAGCAGCTTAGCGGGAGGGCAAGAGACCCAGTACTTC. Translating gives CASSLAGGQETQYF.

Comments on this clonotype: This beta chain represents an off-target read in a library built for alpha chains; its size is of limited meaning. J is TRBJ2-1 and V is TRBV12-3 or TRBV12-4, with D perhaps assigned TRBD1 or TRBD2 (5 bases each). This CDR3 has 17 residues. Trimming removed 6 bases from V and 4 bases from J, with 22 bases in between. The CDR3 sequence is CASSPLDLGRMYNEQFF. CDR3 coding DNA: TGTGCCAGCAGCCCACTCGATCTGGGACGGATGTACAATGAGCAGTTCTTC.

A few counts support this clonotype. Within a library made for alpha chains, this beta chain is off target, and its count is uninformative. The gene calls are TRBV5-4 and TRBJ2-5, with 9 bases matching TRBD1. Germline values: CDR1 SGHNT, CDR2 YYREEE (reference sequence). CDR3 length: 14 amino acids. The J segment lost 4 bases and the V segment lost 4 bases, leaving 5 bases of the junction unmatched. As DNA, the CDR3 is TGTGCCAGCAGCGTTGGACAGGGGAGAGAGACCCAGTACTTC. This sequence encodes CASSVGQGRETQYF.

This clonotype was detected ten times or more. The library was built for alpha chains, so this beta chain is an off-target read and its size means little. J is TRBJ1-4 and V is TRBV11-2; possibly TRBD1 for D (5 bases). Trimming removed 5 bases from V and 0 bases from J, with 13 bases in between. The CDR3 sequence is 16 residues long. CDR1 and CDR2 from the germline V gene are SGHAT and FQNNGV. CDR3 sequence: CASSIGDFATNEKLFF. The CDR3 coding sequence is TGTGCCAGCAGCATCGGGGACTTTGCAACTAATGAAAAACTGTTTTTT.

With respect to this clonotype: This beta chain is an unintended read in a library built for alpha chains; its size means little. J is TRBJ2-6 and V is TRBV6-2 or TRBV6-3; D is ambiguous. Looked up from germline, CDR1 is MNHEY and CDR2 is SVGEGT. The length of the CDR3 is 15 residues. V shed 0 bases and J shed 0 bases, with 3 bases lying between them. This CDR3 reads CASSYSSSGANVLTF. The CDR3 DNA is TGTGCCAGCAGTTACTCGAGCTCTGGGGCCAACGTCCTGACTTTC.

There are a few counts of this clonotype. In a library made to pick up alpha chains, this beta chain is a stray read with a size that means little. The CDR3 bases are TGCAGTGCTAGCGCCCAGGGGGCGAACACCGGGGAGCTGTTTTTT. This encodes CSASAQGANTGELFF. This chain connects TRBV20-1 to TRBJ2-2; 7 bases are a match to TRBD1. There are 15 residues in the CDR3. J gave up 0 bases and V 3 bases, and 4 bases lay outside the gene matches. CDR1 is DFQATT and CDR2 is SNEGSKA in the germline V gene (reference sequence).

This clonotype is categorized as medium-sized. As an off-target read in a library built for alpha chains, this beta chain has a frequency of little significance. The chain combines TRBV6-1 with TRBJ1-2, with 11 positions matching TRBD1. The CDR3 spans 15 residues. Trimming removed 4 bases from V and 3 bases from J; junction bases left unmatched: 4. Germline CDR1 and CDR2: MNHNS and SASEGT. For the CDR3, the DNA is TGTGCCAGCAGTGCGGACAGGGGGCAGTACTATGGCTACACCTTC. Its translation is CASSADRGQYYGYTF.

This clonotype is a singleton in its sample. This beta chain slipped into a library made for alpha chains as a stray read, so its size is not meaningful. The chain employs TRBV12-3 or TRBV12-4 and TRBJ2-7, with D unresolved. This CDR3 has 12 amino acids. V was trimmed by 3 bases and J by 0 bases, leaving 3 bases between them. CDR3: CASSFLSYEQYF. CDR3 DNA sequence: TGTGCCAGCAGTTTTCTCTCCTACGAGCAGTACTTC.

About this clonotype: This beta chain represents an off-target read in a library built for alpha chains; its size is of limited meaning. CDR3 amino acids: CSASGSGYEQYF. Written as DNA, the CDR3 is TGCAGTGCTAGCGGGAGCGGGTACGAGCAGTACTTC. This chain connects TRBV20-1 to TRBJ2-7, with D possibly matching TRBD2 (6 bases). The germline V and J ends were trimmed by 3 bases and 4 bases, with 10 bases remaining between them. Germline V gene lookup returns CDR1 DFQATT and CDR2 SNEGSKA (reference sequence). CDR3 length equals 12 residues.

A note on this clonotype: For a library built for alpha chains, this beta chain is a stray read; little rests on its size. The chain has TRBV6-7 and TRBJ2-7, with D unclear. TRBV6-7 is filed as an ORF, its function uncertain. CDR3 length equals 12 residues. V was pared by 8 bases and J by 3 bases, with 11 bases between. CDR3 coding DNA: TGTGCCAGCGCCAGGAAGAGCTACGAGCAGTACTTC. Translating it yields CASARKSYEQYF.

Of note for this clonotype: A library made for alpha chains picked up this beta chain off target, so its size means little. V is TRBV29-1 and J is TRBJ2-3; D gene ambiguous. The V end was cut by 4 bases, the J end by 2 bases, with 4 bases between. This CDR3 contains 11 residues. Germline CDR1 and CDR2: SQVTM and ANQGSEA. CDR3 DNA: TGCAGCGTTGCGGTCACAGATACGCAGTATTTT. Amino acids: CSVAVTDTQYF.

Worth noting for this clonotype: The library was prepared for alpha chains; this beta chain is a stray read, so its frequency means little. The chain employs TRBV14 and TRBJ1-3; D ambiguous. Germline lookup yields CDR1 SGHDN and CDR2 FVKESK. The V end lost 1 base, the J end lost 4 bases, and 8 bases lay between the germline ends. This CDR3 is built from 14 residues. The chain's CDR3 is CASSQASIGNTIYF. DNA for the CDR3: TGTGCCAGCAGCCAAGCAAGTATCGGAAACACCATATATTTT.

Within the sample, this clonotype is large (0.1 to 1%). This beta chain is an unintended read in a library built for alpha chains; its size means little. The rearrangement joins TRBV20-1 to TRBJ1-5; D is unclear. V gave up 0 bases and J gave up 0 bases, with 9 bases separating them. The CDR3 length is 15 residues. The V gene's germline CDR1 is DFQATT and CDR2 SNEGSKA (reference sequence). The CDR3 nucleotides are TGCAGTGCTAGAGATTTAACAGCTAGCAATCAGCCCCAGCATTTT. This gives the protein CSARDLTASNQPQHF.

Notes on this clonotype: This beta chain is an unintended read in a library built for alpha chains; its size means little. V and J are TRBV2 and TRBJ2-5; 7 bases map to TRBD1. From germline, CDR1 is SNHLY and CDR2 FYNNEI. The CDR3 totals 15 residues. V shed 3 bases, J shed 5 bases, and the junction held 9 bases outside the gene matches. The DNA of the CDR3 is TGTGCCAGCAGTGAGGAGAAGGGGGCGCAGGAGACCCAGTACTTC. This translates into CASSEEKGAQETQYF.

This clonotype was detected only a few times. With the library built for alpha chains, this beta chain is off target and its frequency is not meaningful. The rearrangement links TRBV20-1 to TRBJ2-4; no firm D call. This CDR3 comprises 14 residues. In germline, CDR1 is DFQATT, CDR2 SNEGSKA (reference sequence). V lost 6 bases to trimming and J lost 4 bases, with 16 bases between them. The CDR3 coding sequence is TGCAGTGCCCCGGAGAAGATCATTAAAAACATTCAGTACTTC. Translation: CSAPEKIIKNIQYF.

About this clonotype: This beta chain turned up in a library designed for alpha chains; as an off-target read, its abundance says little. The CDR3 DNA reads TGTGCCAGCAGTGCGGGACAGCTTGAGCAGTTCTTC. Its protein is CASSAGQLEQFF. The chain joins TRBV2 to TRBJ2-1; 7 positions match TRBD1. V gave up 4 bases and J gave up 9 bases; unmatched junction bases: 3. The CDR3 consists of 12 residues. Germline loops: CDR1 SNHLY, CDR2 FYNNEI.

About this clonotype: This beta chain slipped into a library made for alpha chains as a stray read, so its size is not meaningful. This rearrangement joins TRBV28 to TRBJ1-1, with D possibly being TRBD1 (6 bases). V was trimmed by 5 bases and J by 8 bases, leaving 15 bases between them. Germline values: CDR1 MDHEN, CDR2 SYDVKM. There are 13 residues in the CDR3. CDR3 residues: CASSPGAGTEAFF. The CDR3 region has the DNA TGTGCCAGCAGTCCGGGCGCCGGGACAGAAGCTTTCTTT. Supplemented by reference TRBV28 and TRBJ1-1, the full variable domain reads DVKVTQSSRYLVKRTGEKVFLECVQDMDHENMFWYRQDPGLGLRLIYFSYDVKMKEKGDIPEGYSVSREKKERFSLILESASTNQTSMYLCASSPGAGTEAFFGQGTRLTVV.

This clonotype is labeled medium-sized (0.01 to 0.1%). With the library built for alpha chains, this beta chain is off target and its frequency is not meaningful. This chain connects TRBV10-2 to TRBJ2-5; 10 positions match TRBD1. The CDR3 totals 15 residues. The germline V gene encodes CDR1 WSHSY and CDR2 SAAADI. The V and J ends lost 1 base and 3 bases, in that order; junction bases with no gene match: 2. Written as DNA, the CDR3 is TGCGCCAGCAGTGAGTGGACAGGGGGTGAAGAGACCCAGTACTTC. Protein sequence: CASSEWTGGEETQYF.